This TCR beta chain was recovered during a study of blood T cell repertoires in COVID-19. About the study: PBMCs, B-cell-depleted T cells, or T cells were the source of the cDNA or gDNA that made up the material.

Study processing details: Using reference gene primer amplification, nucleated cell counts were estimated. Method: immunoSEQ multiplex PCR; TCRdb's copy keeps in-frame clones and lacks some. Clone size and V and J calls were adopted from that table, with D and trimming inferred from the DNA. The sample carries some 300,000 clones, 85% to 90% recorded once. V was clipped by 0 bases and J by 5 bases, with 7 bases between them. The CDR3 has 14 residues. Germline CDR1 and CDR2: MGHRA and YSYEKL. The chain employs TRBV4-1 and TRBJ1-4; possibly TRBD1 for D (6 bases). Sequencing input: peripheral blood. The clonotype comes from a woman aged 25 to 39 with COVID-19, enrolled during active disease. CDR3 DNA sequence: TGCGCCAGCAGCCAAGATAGGGGGAATGAAAAACTGTTTTTT. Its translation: CASSQDRGNEKLFF.